Each of the 18 T cell receptor beta chains below was sequenced from the same sample in a study of T cells expressing NK-cell markers. One entry per CDR3 protein, without DNA, is what TCRdb gives after re-calling the 5' RACE reads. This table lists hundreds of thousands of distinct CDR3 sequences. The source material was blood T cells: a sorted CD56 or NKG2C T cell subset, CD4+ or CD8+ T cells, or bulk PBMC T cells (not recorded which). The receptor source for this set is a woman aged 18 to 75 in good health.

The genes are TRBV3-1 and TRBJ1-1; there is no DNA to check the TCRdb D call of TRBD1. The CDR3 is 15 amino acids. Germline assignment: CDR1 LGHDT and CDR2 YNNKEL (reference sequence). The CDR3 sequence is CASSPNRVLNTEAFF.

The V and J genes are TRBV10-3 and TRBJ2-1. The CDR3 spans 11 residues. Per germline, CDR1 ENHRY and CDR2 SYGVKD. The CDR3 reads CAISRDNEQFF.

The chain joins TRBV6-1 to TRBJ2-5; TCRdb returns TRBD1, unconfirmable since there is no DNA. CDR3 size: 13 residues. Germline V gives CDR1 MNHNS, CDR2 SASEGT. CDR3 sequence reads: CASSPGAQETQYF.

This sequence joins TRBV12-3 or TRBV12-4 and TRBJ2-3. This CDR3 contains 13 residues. CDR3 residues: CASSRWGTDTQYF.

The gene calls are TRBV20-1 and TRBJ2-1; TCRdb's D call of TRBD2 is untestable without DNA. The CDR3 contains 16 residues. Germline V gene lookup returns CDR1 DFQATT and CDR2 SNEGSKA (reference sequence). CDR3 in amino acids: CSAKTSGARSYNEQFF.

This chain joins TRBV6-1 and TRBJ2-3; TCRdb indicates TRBD1, and absent DNA this call remains unverified. The CDR3 is 18 residues long. CDR1 and CDR2 (germline): MNHNS, SASEGT. The CDR3 protein is CASRTGEIGRVGTDTQYF.

The CDR3 sequence: CSARVGGAAKNIQYF. The V call is TRBV20-1, the J call TRBJ2-4; TCRdb's D call, TRBD1, is unchecked because there is no DNA. The germline gives CDR1 DFQATT, CDR2 SNEGSKA (reference sequence). CDR3 length: 15 residues.

The chain employs TRBV20-1 and TRBJ2-3; checking the TCRdb D call of TRBD2 is not possible without DNA. CDR1 is DFQATT and CDR2 is SNEGSKA in the germline V gene (reference sequence). There are 14 residues in the CDR3. CDR3 residues: CSANRLAGTDTQYF.

The chain combines TRBV12-3 or TRBV12-4 with TRBJ2-7; TCRdb returns TRBD1, unconfirmable since there is no DNA. This CDR3 is 14 amino acids long. The CDR3 sequence: CASSPPTQGYEQYF.

The chain has TRBV27 and TRBJ2-2; TCRdb's D call, TRBD1, is unchecked because there is no DNA. The CDR3 loop spans 16 amino acids. Germline V gene data show CDR1 as MNHEY and CDR2 as SMNVEV (reference sequence). The CDR3 spells CASSFPGGANTGELFF.

The rearrangement joins TRBV10-1 to TRBJ2-2; the D call of TRBD1 rests on TCRdb alone, since no DNA is present to check it. Germline values: CDR1 WNHNN, CDR2 SYGVQD (reference sequence). CDR3 length equals 14 residues. CDR3 sequence: CASSRQGSTGELFF.

The rearrangement links TRBV28 to TRBJ2-7; TCRdb names TRBD1, which stays unverified in the absence of DNA. The length of the CDR3 is 15 residues. The germline V gene has CDR1 MDHEN and CDR2 SYDVKM. This CDR3 is CASSSSQGAVNEQYF.

The genes are TRBV4-3 and TRBJ1-5. From germline, CDR1 is LGHNA and CDR2 YSLEER. This CDR3 has 14 residues. The CDR3 loop is CASSRDRMNQPQHF.

The chain has TRBV7-9 and TRBJ1-2. This CDR3 is built from 11 residues. Looked up from germline, CDR1 is SEHNR and CDR2 is FQNEAQ (reference sequence). CDR3 sequence: CASSHSYGYTF. The variable domain in full, with the rest retrieved from reference TRBV7-9 and TRBJ1-2, is DTGVSQNPRHKITKRGQNVTFRCDPISEHNRLYWYRQTLGQGPEFLTYFQNEAQLEKSRLLSDRFSAERPKGSFSTLEIQRTEQGDSAMYLCASSHSYGYTFGSGTRLTVV.

The J gene is TRBJ2-3, the V gene TRBV5-1. Germline V CDR1 and CDR2: SGHRS, YFSETQ. The CDR3 is made up of 13 amino acids. The CDR3 reads CASSPDGEDTQYF.

The rearrangement joins TRBV29-1 to TRBJ2-2; absent DNA, TCRdb's TRBD1 call cannot be checked. Germline V gives CDR1 SQVTM, CDR2 ANQGSEA. This CDR3 comprises 16 residues. The CDR3 spells CSVEDRDRANTGELFF.

V gene TRBV20-1 combines with J gene TRBJ1-2; with no DNA, the TCRdb D assignment of TRBD1 cannot be verified. The V gene's germline CDR1 is DFQATT and CDR2 SNEGSKA (reference sequence). This CDR3 has 12 amino acids. CDR3: CSAPPDNYGYTF.

This chain uses TRBV15 with TRBJ1-1; the D call of TRBD1 rests on TCRdb alone, since no DNA is present to check it. The CDR3 is 15 amino acids. The germline V gene has CDR1 LNHNV and CDR2 YYDKDF (reference sequence). Here the CDR3 reads CATSRTKQGNTEAFF.